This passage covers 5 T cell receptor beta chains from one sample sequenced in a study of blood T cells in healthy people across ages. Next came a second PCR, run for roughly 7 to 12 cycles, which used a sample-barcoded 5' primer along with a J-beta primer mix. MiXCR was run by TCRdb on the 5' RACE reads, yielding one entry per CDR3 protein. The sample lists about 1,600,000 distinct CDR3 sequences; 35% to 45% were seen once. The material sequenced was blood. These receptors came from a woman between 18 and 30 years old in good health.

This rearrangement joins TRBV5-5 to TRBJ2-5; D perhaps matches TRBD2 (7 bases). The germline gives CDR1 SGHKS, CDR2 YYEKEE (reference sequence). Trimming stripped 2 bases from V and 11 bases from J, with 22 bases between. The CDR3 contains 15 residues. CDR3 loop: CASSFEASGGNEQYF. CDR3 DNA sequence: TGTGCCAGCAGCTTCGAGGCTTCGGGGGGCAATGAGCAGTACTTC.

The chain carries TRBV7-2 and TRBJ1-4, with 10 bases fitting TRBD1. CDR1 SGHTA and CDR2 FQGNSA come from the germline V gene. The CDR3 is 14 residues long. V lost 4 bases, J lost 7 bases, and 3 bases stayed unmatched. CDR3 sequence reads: CASSWDRGGEKLFF. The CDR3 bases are TGTGCCAGCAGCTGGGACAGGGGTGGTGAAAAACTGTTTTTT.

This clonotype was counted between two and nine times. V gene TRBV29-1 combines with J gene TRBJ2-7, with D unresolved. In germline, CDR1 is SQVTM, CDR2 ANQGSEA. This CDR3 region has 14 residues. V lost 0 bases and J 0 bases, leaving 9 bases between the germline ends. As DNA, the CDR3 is TGCAGCGTTGAAGATCTGGGCAGCTCCTACGAGCAGTACTTC. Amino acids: CSVEDLGSSYEQYF.

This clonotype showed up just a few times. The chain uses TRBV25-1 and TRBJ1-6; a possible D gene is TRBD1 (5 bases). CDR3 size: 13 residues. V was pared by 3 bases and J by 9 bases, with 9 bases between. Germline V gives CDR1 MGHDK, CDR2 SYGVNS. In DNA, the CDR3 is TGTGCCAGCAGTGACAGGGAAGGTTCACCCCTCCACTTT. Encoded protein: CASSDREGSPLHF.

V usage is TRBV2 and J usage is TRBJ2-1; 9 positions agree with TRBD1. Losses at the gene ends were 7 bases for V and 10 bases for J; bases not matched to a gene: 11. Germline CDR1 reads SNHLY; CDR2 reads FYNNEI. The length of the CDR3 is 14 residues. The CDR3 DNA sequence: TGTGCCAGCAACACCCAACAGGGGGCAGGGGAGCAGTTCTTC. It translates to CASNTQQGAGEQFF. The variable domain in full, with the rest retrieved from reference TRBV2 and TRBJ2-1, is EPEVTQTPSHQVTQMGQEVILRCVPISNHLYFYWYRQILGQKVEFLVSFYNNEISEKSEIFDDQFSVERPDGSNFTLKIRSTKLEDSAMYFCASNTQQGAGEQFFGPGTRLTVL.